Shown below are 3 T cell receptor beta chains from a single sample sequenced in a study of blood T cell repertoires in COVID-19. Profiling relied on immunoSEQ multiplex PCR, and the TCRdb table lists in-frame clones only, not all of them. The repertoire includes 120,000 or so clones, around 70% of them detected once, and around 5.9% sits in the top ten. The sequenced material came from peripheral blood. The receptors come from a man aged 55-75 years with acute or convalescent COVID-19.

This chain uses TRBV13 with TRBJ2-1, with 8 bases identical to TRBD2. Trimming removed 2 bases from V and 10 bases from J; junction bases left unmatched: 13. The CDR3 runs 16 residues. In germline, CDR1 is PRHDT, CDR2 FYEKMQ (reference sequence). For the CDR3, the DNA is TGTGCCAGCAGCTTATTCTTATCGATAGCGGGAAGCGAGCAGTTCTTC. Translating it yields CASSLFLSIAGSEQFF.

The chain links TRBV30 to TRBJ1-4; D is undetermined. This CDR3 contains 14 residues. Germline V gene sequence: CDR1 GTSNPN, CDR2 SVGIG (reference sequence). The V and J ends lost 2 bases and 0 bases respectively, with 7 bases between them. The CDR3 DNA reads as TGTGCCTGGAGTTTGTCCTCAACTAATGAAAAACTGTTTTTT. This translates into CAWSLSSTNEKLFF.

This clone was seen more than once but under ten times. The J gene is TRBJ1-4, the V gene TRBV11-2; 7 bases map to TRBD1. This CDR3 has 16 residues. Unmatched junction bases numbered 9, after V lost 3 bases and J lost 5 bases. CDR1 is SGHAT and CDR2 is FQNNGV in the germline V gene. CDR3 sequence (DNA): TGTGCCAGCAGCTTTAGTCCCGGGACAGAGAATGAAAAACTGTTTTTT. Translating gives CASSFSPGTENEKLFF.